The sequence of this T cell receptor (beta chain) was determined in a study of beta chain features in type 1 diabetes. Study outcomes and limitations: Within each of all four CD4+ subsets, Type 1 diabetes patients had TCRB CDR3s that were moderately but significantly shorter.

With respect to this clone: The antigen remains undetermined.

The entirety of the isolated RNA underwent reverse transcription, so expressed TCRB transcripts were sequenced. TCRdb keeps only in-frame clones here, not all; method: immunoSEQ multiplex PCR. The repertoire includes a few hundred thousand clones, 8.5% to 10% of them detected once, and less than 0.65% sits in the top ten. The CDR3 extends over 17 amino acids. The clonotype was recovered from a man aged 30 to 39 with type 1 diabetes. The chain has TRBV21-1 and TRBJ2-7; the table's D call of TRBD2 was not tested on the DNA. TRBV21-1 is reported as a pseudogene. The sample was central memory CD4+ T cells from blood. The CDR3 nucleotides are TGTGCCAGCAGCAAGGGGGTGGTAGCGGGAGGACCCTACGAGCAGTACTTC. Amino acids: CASSKGVVAGGPYEQYF.